The 22 T cell receptor beta chains below come from one sample, sequenced in a study of blood T cell repertoires in COVID-19. Profiling relied on immunoSEQ multiplex PCR, and the TCRdb table lists in-frame clones only, not all of them. The table records hundreds of thousands of clones, approximately 91% of them present only once. The sequencing sample was made of peripheral blood. Receptors originate from a woman aged 45-60 years with COVID-19, enrolled during active disease.

This rearrangement joins TRBV6-5 to TRBJ2-7, with 7 bases lining up with TRBD1. Losses at the gene ends were 7 bases for V and 4 bases for J; bases not matched to a gene: 10. This CDR3 region has 14 residues. Germline values: CDR1 MNHEY, CDR2 SVGAGI. The CDR3 spells CASKTYRGGYEQYF. CDR3 nucleotides: TGTGCCAGCAAAACTTACAGGGGCGGGTACGAGCAGTACTTC.

This sequence joins TRBV28 and TRBJ1-1, with D possibly being TRBD1 (6 bases). The germline V gene has CDR1 MDHEN and CDR2 SYDVKM. V lost 5 bases to trimming and J lost 5 bases, with 18 bases between them. The CDR3 loop spans 15 amino acids. The CDR3, as DNA: TGTGCCAGCAGTCCCCAGACCCAGGGGTTGACTGAAGCTTTCTTT. This encodes CASSPQTQGLTEAFF.

The gene calls are TRBV27 and TRBJ1-6; 9 bases match TRBD1. V was clipped by 6 bases and J by 8 bases; unmatched bases: 5. CDR3 length: 14 residues. Germline CDR1 reads MNHEY; CDR2 reads SMNVEV (reference sequence). In nucleotides, the CDR3 is TGTGCCAGCAGCACCGGGACAGGGTATTCACCCCTCCACTTT. It yields the protein CASSTGTGYSPLHF.

The count of this clone is one. Other DNA sequences within the sample encode an identical CDR3. The CDR3, as DNA: TGTGCCAGCAGTGAGGGTCGGGGGAACACTGAAGCTTTCTTT. Amino acid sequence: CASSEGRGNTEAFF. V gene TRBV2 combines with J gene TRBJ1-1, with no clear D. Trimming removed 3 bases at V and 1 base at J, with 9 bases between. The V gene's germline CDR1 is SNHLY and CDR2 FYNNEI. This CDR3 region has 14 residues.

This clone occurred once. The V call is TRBV3-1 (or the pseudogene TRBV3-2), the J call TRBJ1-2, with D tentatively TRBD1 (6 bases). V gave up 1 base and J gave up 2 bases, with 11 bases separating them. CDR1 is LGHDT, CDR2 YNNKEL, per germline (reference sequence). The CDR3 is made up of 15 amino acids. CDR3 nucleotide sequence: TGTGCCAGCAGCCAAGGATCTGGACAGAACTATGGCTACACCTTC. Protein: CASSQGSGQNYGYTF.

This clone appeared a single time. The CDR3 nucleotides are TGTGCCAGTAGCCGAACGGGGGGACAGCCCCAGCATTTT. Its translation: CASSRTGGQPQHF. V usage is TRBV19 and J usage is TRBJ1-5; possible D gene TRBD1, 5 bases. Deletions cut 6 bases from V and 7 bases from J, with 13 bases between. There are 13 residues in the CDR3. Germline CDR1 and CDR2: LNHDA and SQIVND (reference sequence). Complete variable domain (other parts from reference TRBV19 and TRBJ1-5): DGGITQSPKYLFRKEGQNVTLSCEQNLNHDAMYWYRQDPGQGLRLIYYSQIVNDFQKGDIAEGYSVSREKKESFPLTVTSAQKNPTAFYLCASSRTGGQPQHFGDGTRLSIL.

This clone was detected only once. The V gene is TRBV5-1, the J gene TRBJ2-7; D unclear. Trimming stripped 0 bases from V and 6 bases from J, with 7 bases between. There are 12 residues in the CDR3. In germline, CDR1 is SGHRS, CDR2 YFSETQ. The CDR3 protein is CASSLAGTEQYF. DNA for the CDR3: TGCGCCAGCAGCTTGGCAGGCACCGAGCAGTACTTC.

V usage is TRBV10-2 and J usage is TRBJ1-1, with D uncertain. Trimming took off 6 bases at V and 7 bases at J, with 12 bases between the two ends. CDR1 is WSHSY and CDR2 is SAAADI in the germline V gene. The CDR3 is made up of 12 amino acids. The CDR3 region has the DNA TGCGCCAGCAGCGGGGAAGGGCTTGAAGCTTTCTTT. Translating gives CASSGEGLEAFF.

V usage is TRBV19 and J usage is TRBJ2-1; 13 bases match TRBD2. Trimming took 5 bases from V and 10 from J; bases not matched to a gene: 8. CDR1 and CDR2 (germline): LNHDA, SQIVND (reference sequence). The length of the CDR3 is 15 residues. The CDR3 coding sequence is TGTGCCAGTAGTCCAGGACTAGCGGGAGTTGAGGAGCAGTTCTTC. It yields the protein CASSPGLAGVEEQFF.

This chain links TRBV10-2 with TRBJ1-1; 9 bases are shared with TRBD1. The V segment lost 6 bases and the J segment 4 bases; nucleotides outside the gene matches: 0. This CDR3 is 12 amino acids long. The germline V gene encodes CDR1 WSHSY and CDR2 SAAADI. The CDR3: CASRTGGTEAFF. CDR3 nucleotide sequence: TGCGCCAGCAGGACAGGGGGCACTGAAGCTTTCTTT.

This clone was observed once. The rearrangement uses TRBV28 and TRBJ2-7; 7 bases are shared with TRBD2. J lost 0 bases, V lost 5 bases, and 1 base had no gene match. The CDR3 contains 13 residues. Germline loops: CDR1 MDHEN, CDR2 SYDVKM. CDR3 residues: CASSGGGSYEQYF. The CDR3 DNA reads TGTGCCAGCAGTGGGGGGGGCTCCTACGAGCAGTACTTC.

The chain couples TRBV2 to TRBJ2-2, with D hard to call. The CDR3 is 16 amino acids. The germline V and J ends were trimmed by 6 bases and 1 base, with 15 bases remaining between them. Germline V gene data show CDR1 as SNHLY and CDR2 as FYNNEI. CDR3: CASSVAAVQNTGELFF. The CDR3 nucleotides are TGTGCCAGCAGCGTAGCCGCTGTTCAGAACACCGGGGAGCTGTTTTTT. The full variable domain, in which reference TRBV2 and TRBJ2-2 provide the parts outside the CDR3, is EPEVTQTPSHQVTQMGQEVILRCVPISNHLYFYWYRQILGQKVEFLVSFYNNEISEKSEIFDDQFSVERPDGSNFTLKIRSTKLEDSAMYFCASSVAAVQNTGELFFGEGSRLTVL.

The DNA of the CDR3 is TGTGCCAGCAGCTTCCGACGGACAGGGACGAATGAGCAGTTCTTC. As protein: CASSFRRTGTNEQFF. This rearrangement joins TRBV5-6 to TRBJ2-1; TRBD1 matches 8 bases. The CDR3 has 15 amino acids. Germline V lookup: CDR1 SGHDT, CDR2 YYEEEE. Losses at the gene ends were 2 bases for V and 7 bases for J; bases not matched to a gene: 8.

This rearrangement joins TRBV3-1 (or the pseudogene TRBV3-2) to TRBJ1-2; 12 bases fit TRBD1. Germline assignment: CDR1 LGHDT and CDR2 YNNKEL (reference sequence). The CDR3 has 17 residues. V lost 1 base and J lost 3; bases outside the gene matches: 6. CDR3 in DNA: TGTGCCAGCAGCCAAGCTCCGGGACAGGGGGCGTACTATGGCTACACCTTC. Protein sequence: CASSQAPGQGAYYGYTF.

The chain employs TRBV6-2 or TRBV6-3 and TRBJ2-3; D is possibly TRBD2 (6 bases). The CDR3 has 14 amino acids. Germline values: CDR1 MNHEY, CDR2 SVGEGT. The ends were cut back, 6 bases at V and 2 bases at J, with 12 bases in the middle. CDR3 in amino acids: CASSLGRSTDTQYF. The DNA of the CDR3 is TGTGCCAGCAGCTTGGGGAGGTCCACAGATACGCAGTATTTT.

This chain connects TRBV6-5 to TRBJ2-7, with a possible D match to TRBD1 (6 bases). CDR1 is MNHEY and CDR2 is SVGAGI in the germline V gene. The CDR3 covers 13 residues. V was clipped by 4 bases and J by 5 bases, with 12 bases between them. The CDR3 sequence is CASSSGTSDEQYF. The CDR3 nucleotides read TGTGCCAGCAGTTCCGGGACATCGGACGAGCAGTACTTC.

This clone was counted once. V and J are TRBV3-1 (or the pseudogene TRBV3-2) and TRBJ1-4; TRBD1 matches 10 bases. The CDR3 length is 18 residues. V lost 1 base to trimming and J lost 4 bases; unmatched junction nucleotides: 9. The V gene's germline CDR1 is LGHDT and CDR2 YNNKEL (reference sequence). As DNA, the CDR3 is TGTGCCAGCAGCCAAGCGAGGACAGGGGGGGGGTATAATGAAAAACTGTTTTTT. Translated, it gives CASSQARTGGGYNEKLFF.

The chain combines TRBV19 with TRBJ1-5; no clear D. This CDR3 has 12 residues. Per germline, CDR1 LNHDA and CDR2 SQIVND (reference sequence). V lost 3 bases to trimming and J lost 6 bases, with 6 bases between them. The CDR3 sequence is CASSIGFQPQHF. CDR3 coding DNA: TGTGCCAGTAGTATCGGGTTTCAGCCCCAGCATTTT.

This chain uses TRBV21-1 with TRBJ2-1; the table assigns TRBD2, which was not confirmed against the DNA. TRBV21-1 is noted as a pseudogene. CDR3 length: 16 amino acids. CDR3 sequence: CASSKEGKGAYNEQFF. CDR3 in DNA: TGTGCCAGCAGCAAAGAAGGAAAGGGAGCCTACAATGAGCAGTTCTTC.

The V gene is TRBV6-5, the J gene TRBJ1-2; D ambiguous. This CDR3 comprises 11 residues. The germline V gene encodes CDR1 MNHEY and CDR2 SVGAGI. Trimming stripped 5 bases from V and 4 bases from J, with 5 bases between. In DNA form, the CDR3 reads TGTGCCAGCAGTCAATCCTATGGCTACACCTTC. Protein sequence: CASSQSYGYTF.

This clone was observed a single time. The genes are TRBV24-1 and TRBJ1-1, with 7 bases lining up with TRBD1. Trimming took 8 bases from V and 1 from J; bases not matched to a gene: 6. Germline V gene data show CDR1 as KGHDR and CDR2 as SFDVKD. The CDR3 consists of 14 residues. The CDR3 spells CATTSGDRNTEAFF. The CDR3 DNA follows: TGTGCCACCACTTCGGGGGACAGGAACACTGAAGCTTTCTTT.

CDR3 coding DNA: TGTGCCAGCAGCACGGGGACTAGCGGGGGCCTAAGTTTGGAGACCCAGTACTTC. This encodes CASSTGTSGGLSLETQYF. The chain uses TRBV11-3 and TRBJ2-5; 14 bases match TRBD2. The trim removed 5 bases at V and 5 bases at J, leaving 13 bases unmatched. This CDR3 comprises 18 residues. Looked up from germline, CDR1 is SGHNT and CDR2 is YENEEA.